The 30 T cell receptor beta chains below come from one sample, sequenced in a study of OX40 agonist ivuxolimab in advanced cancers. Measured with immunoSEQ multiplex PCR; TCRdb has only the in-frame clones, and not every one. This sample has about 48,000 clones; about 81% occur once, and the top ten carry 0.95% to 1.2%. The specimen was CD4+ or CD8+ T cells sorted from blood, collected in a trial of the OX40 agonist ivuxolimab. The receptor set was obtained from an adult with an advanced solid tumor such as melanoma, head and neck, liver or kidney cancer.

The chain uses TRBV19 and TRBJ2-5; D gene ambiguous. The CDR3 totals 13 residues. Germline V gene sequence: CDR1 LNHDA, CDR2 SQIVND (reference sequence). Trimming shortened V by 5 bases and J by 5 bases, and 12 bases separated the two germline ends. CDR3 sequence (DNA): TGTGCCAGTAGTGTCAGGCCCCGGGAGACCCAGTACTTC. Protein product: CASSVRPRETQYF.

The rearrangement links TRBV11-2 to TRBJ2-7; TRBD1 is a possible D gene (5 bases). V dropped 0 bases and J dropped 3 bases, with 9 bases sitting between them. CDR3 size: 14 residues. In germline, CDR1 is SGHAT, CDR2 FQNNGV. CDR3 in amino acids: CASSLDRGHYEQYF. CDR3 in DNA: TGTGCCAGCAGCTTAGATAGGGGCCACTACGAGCAGTACTTC.

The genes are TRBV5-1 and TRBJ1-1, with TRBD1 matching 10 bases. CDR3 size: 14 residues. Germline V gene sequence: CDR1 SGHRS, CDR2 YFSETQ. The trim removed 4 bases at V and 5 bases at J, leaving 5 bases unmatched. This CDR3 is CASSRGQGGTEAFF. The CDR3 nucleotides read TGCGCCAGCAGCCGCGGACAGGGGGGGACTGAAGCTTTCTTT.

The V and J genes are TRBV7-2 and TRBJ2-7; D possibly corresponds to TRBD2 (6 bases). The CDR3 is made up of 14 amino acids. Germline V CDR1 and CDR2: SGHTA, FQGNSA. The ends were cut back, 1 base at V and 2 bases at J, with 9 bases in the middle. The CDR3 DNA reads TGTGCCAGCAGCTTAGGGAGGGCTCCCTACGAGCAGTACTTC. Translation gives CASSLGRAPYEQYF.

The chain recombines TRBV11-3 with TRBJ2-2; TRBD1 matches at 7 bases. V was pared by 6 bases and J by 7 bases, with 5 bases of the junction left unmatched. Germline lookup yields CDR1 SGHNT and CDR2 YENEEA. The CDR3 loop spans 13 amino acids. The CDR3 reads CASSTGARGELFF. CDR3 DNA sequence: TGTGCCAGCAGTACAGGGGCTCGCGGGGAGCTGTTTTTT.

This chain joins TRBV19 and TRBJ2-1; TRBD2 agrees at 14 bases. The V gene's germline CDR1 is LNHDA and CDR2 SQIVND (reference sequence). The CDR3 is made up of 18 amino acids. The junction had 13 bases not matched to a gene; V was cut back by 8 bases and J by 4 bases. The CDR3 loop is CASRGVPGTSGGYNEQFF. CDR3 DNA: TGTGCCAGTCGAGGGGTACCCGGGACTAGCGGGGGTTACAATGAGCAGTTCTTC.

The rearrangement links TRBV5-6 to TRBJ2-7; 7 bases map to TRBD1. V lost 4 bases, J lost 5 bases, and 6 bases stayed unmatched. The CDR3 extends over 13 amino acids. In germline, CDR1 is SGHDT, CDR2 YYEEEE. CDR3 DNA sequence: TGTGCCAGCAGCCGAACAGGGGTACACGAGCAGTACTTC. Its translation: CASSRTGVHEQYF.

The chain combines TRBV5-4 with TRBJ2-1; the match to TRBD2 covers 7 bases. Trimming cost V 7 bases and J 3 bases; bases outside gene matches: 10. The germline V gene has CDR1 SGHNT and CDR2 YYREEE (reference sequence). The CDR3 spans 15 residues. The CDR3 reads CASGPEREIYNEQFF. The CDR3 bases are TGTGCCAGCGGGCCTGAGCGGGAAATCTACAATGAGCAGTTCTTC.

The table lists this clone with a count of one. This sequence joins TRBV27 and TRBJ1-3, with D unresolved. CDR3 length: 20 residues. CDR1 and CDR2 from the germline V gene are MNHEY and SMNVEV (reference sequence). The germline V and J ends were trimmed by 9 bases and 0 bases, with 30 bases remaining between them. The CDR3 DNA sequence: TGTGCCAGTCCCGGCGCCTACGGAGCGTCGTTTGACGGCTCTGGAAACACCATATATTTT. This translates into CASPGAYGASFDGSGNTIYF.

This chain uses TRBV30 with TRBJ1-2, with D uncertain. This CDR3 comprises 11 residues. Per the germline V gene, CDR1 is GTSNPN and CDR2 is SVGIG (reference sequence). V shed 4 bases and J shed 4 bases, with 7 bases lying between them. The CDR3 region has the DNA TGTGCCTGGAAAGGAACCTATGGCTACACCTTC. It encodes CAWKGTYGYTF.

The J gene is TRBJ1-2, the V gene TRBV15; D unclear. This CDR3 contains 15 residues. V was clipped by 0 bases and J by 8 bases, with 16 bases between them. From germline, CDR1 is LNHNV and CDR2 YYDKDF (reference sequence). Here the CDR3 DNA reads TGTGCCACCAGCAGAGATCCGCGGGGAACGGAAGGCTACACCTTC. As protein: CATSRDPRGTEGYTF.

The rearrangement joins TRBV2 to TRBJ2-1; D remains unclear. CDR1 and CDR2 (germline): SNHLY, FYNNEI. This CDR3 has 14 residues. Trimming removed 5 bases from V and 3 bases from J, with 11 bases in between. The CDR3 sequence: CASSPPEYYNEQFF. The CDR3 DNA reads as TGTGCCAGCAGTCCACCGGAATACTACAATGAGCAGTTCTTC. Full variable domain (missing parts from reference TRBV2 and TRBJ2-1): EPEVTQTPSHQVTQMGQEVILRCVPISNHLYFYWYRQILGQKVEFLVSFYNNEISEKSEIFDDQFSVERPDGSNFTLKIRSTKLEDSAMYFCASSPPEYYNEQFFGPGTRLTVL.

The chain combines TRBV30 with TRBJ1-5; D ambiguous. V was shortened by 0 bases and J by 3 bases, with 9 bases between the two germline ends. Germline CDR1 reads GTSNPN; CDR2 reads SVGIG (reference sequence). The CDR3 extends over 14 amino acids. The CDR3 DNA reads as TGTGCCTGGAGTGTAGGCCATAACAATCAGCCCCAGCATTTT. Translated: CAWSVGHNNQPQHF.

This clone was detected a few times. CDR3 sequence: CASSIGLAGGNEQFF. The CDR3 DNA is TGCGCCAGCAGCATTGGACTAGCGGGGGGCAATGAGCAGTTCTTC. This rearrangement joins TRBV5-1 to TRBJ2-1; 14 positions match TRBD2. Per the germline V gene, CDR1 is SGHRS and CDR2 is YFSETQ. The CDR3 covers 15 residues. Trimming at V came to 4 bases and at J to 6 bases, leaving 3 bases not matched to a gene.

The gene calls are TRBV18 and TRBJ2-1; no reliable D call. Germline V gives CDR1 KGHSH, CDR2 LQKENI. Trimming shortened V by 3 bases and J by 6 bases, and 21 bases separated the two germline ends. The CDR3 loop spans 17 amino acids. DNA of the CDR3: TGTGCCAGCTCACCTATCGCTAAAGCTTCCGGACCCAATGAGCAGTTCTTC. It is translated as CASSPIAKASGPNEQFF. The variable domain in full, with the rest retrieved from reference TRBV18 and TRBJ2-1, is NAGVMQNPRHLVRRRGQEARLRCSPMKGHSHVYWYRQLPEEGLKFMVYLQKENIIDESGMPKERFSAEFPKEGPSILRIQQVVRGDSAAYFCASSPIAKASGPNEQFFGPGTRLTVL.

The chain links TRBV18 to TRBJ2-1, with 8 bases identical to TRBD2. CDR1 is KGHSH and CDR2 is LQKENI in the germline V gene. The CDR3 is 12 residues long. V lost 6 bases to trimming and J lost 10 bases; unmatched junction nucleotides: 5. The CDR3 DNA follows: TGTGCCAGCTCCGACCGGGGGGGAGAGCAGTTCTTC. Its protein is CASSDRGGEQFF.

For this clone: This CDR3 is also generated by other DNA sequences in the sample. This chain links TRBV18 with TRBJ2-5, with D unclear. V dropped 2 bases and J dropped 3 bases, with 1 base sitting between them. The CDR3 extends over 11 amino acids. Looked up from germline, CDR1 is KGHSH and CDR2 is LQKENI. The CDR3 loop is CASSPEETQYF. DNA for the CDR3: TGTGCCAGCTCACCAGAAGAGACCCAGTACTTC.

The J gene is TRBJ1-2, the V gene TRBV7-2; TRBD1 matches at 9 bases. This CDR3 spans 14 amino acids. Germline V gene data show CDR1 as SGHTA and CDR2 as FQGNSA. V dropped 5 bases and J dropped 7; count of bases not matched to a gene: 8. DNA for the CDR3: TGTGCCAGCAGCGCGGGACAGGGAAGGGGTGGCTACACCTTC. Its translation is CASSAGQGRGGYTF.

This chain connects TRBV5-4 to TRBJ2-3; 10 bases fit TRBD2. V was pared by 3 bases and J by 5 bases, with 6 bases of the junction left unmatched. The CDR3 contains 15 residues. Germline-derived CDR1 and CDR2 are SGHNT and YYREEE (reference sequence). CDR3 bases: TGTGCCAGCAGCTGGAAGCGGGGGGGCTTAGATACGCAGTATTTT. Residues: CASSWKRGGLDTQYF.

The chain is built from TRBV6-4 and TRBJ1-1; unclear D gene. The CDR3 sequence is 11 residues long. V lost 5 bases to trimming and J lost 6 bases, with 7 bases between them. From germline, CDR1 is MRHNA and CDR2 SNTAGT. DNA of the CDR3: TGTGCCAGCAGTCGGCATGCTGAAGCTTTCTTT. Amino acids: CASSRHAEAFF.

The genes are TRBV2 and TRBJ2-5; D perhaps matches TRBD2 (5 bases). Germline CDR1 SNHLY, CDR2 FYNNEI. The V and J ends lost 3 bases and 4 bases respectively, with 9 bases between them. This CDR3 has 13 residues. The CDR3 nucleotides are TGTGCCAGCAGTGATGAAGGGAGAGAGACCCAGTACTTC. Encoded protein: CASSDEGRETQYF.

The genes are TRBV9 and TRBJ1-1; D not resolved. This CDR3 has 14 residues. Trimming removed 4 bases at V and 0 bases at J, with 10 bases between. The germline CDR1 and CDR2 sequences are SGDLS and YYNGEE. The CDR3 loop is CASSPNVLNTEAFF. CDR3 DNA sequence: TGTGCCAGCAGCCCAAACGTCCTGAACACTGAAGCTTTCTTT.

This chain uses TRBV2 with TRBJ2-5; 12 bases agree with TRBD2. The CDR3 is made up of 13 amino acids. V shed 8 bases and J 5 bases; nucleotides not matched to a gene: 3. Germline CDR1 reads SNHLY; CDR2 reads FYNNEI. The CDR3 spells CASLAGGLETQYF. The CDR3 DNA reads TGTGCCAGCCTAGCGGGGGGGCTGGAGACCCAGTACTTC.

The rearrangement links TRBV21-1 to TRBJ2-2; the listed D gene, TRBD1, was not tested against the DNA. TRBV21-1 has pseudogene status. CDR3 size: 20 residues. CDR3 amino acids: CASSKTGQGPPKSNTGELFF. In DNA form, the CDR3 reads TGTGCCAGCAGCAAAACCGGACAGGGGCCCCCGAAAAGTAACACCGGGGAGCTGTTTTTT.

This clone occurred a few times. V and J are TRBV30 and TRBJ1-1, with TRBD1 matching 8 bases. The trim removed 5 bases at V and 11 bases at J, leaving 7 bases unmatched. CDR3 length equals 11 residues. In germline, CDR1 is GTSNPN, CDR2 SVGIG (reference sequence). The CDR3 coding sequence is TGTGCCTGGGTACGGGACAGGATGGCTTTCTTT. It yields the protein CAWVRDRMAFF.

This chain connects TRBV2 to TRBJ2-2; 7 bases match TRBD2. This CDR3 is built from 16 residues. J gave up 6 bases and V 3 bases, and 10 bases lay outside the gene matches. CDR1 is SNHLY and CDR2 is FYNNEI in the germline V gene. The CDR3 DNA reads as TGTGCCAGCAGTGATGCAGGGAGGGGTGACTCCGGGGAGCTGTTTTTT. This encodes CASSDAGRGDSGELFF.

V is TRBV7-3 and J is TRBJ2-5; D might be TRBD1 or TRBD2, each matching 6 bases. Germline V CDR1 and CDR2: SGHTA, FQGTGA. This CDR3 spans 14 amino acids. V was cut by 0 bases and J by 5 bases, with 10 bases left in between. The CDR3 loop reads CASSLTGGEETQYF. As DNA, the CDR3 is TGTGCCAGCAGCTTAACGGGGGGCGAGGAGACCCAGTACTTC.

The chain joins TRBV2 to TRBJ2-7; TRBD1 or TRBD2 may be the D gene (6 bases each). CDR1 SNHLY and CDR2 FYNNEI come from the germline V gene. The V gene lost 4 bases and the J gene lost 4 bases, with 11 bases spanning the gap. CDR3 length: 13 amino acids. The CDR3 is CASSGTGRYEQYF. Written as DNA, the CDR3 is TGTGCCAGCAGTGGTACAGGGAGGTACGAGCAGTACTTC. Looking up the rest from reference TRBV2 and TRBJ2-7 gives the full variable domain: EPEVTQTPSHQVTQMGQEVILRCVPISNHLYFYWYRQILGQKVEFLVSFYNNEISEKSEIFDDQFSVERPDGSNFTLKIRSTKLEDSAMYFCASSGTGRYEQYFGPGTRLTVT.

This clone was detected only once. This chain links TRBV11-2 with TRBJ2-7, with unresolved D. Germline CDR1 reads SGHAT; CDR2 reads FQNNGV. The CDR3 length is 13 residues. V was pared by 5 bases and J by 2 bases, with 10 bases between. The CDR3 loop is CASSAGPAYEQYF. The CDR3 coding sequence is TGTGCCAGCAGCGCCGGACCGGCCTACGAGCAGTACTTC.

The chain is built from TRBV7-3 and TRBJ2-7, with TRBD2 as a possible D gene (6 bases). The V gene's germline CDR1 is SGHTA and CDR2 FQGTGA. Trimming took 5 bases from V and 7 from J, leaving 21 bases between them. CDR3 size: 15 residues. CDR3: CASSLRGGSLWEQYF. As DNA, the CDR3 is TGTGCCAGCAGCCTAAGGGGAGGCAGTCTATGGGAGCAGTACTTC.